The rows below give T cell receptor beta chains drawn from one sample of a study of T cell responses to AZD1222 COVID-19 vaccine. Assay: immunoSEQ multiplex PCR; the TCRdb copy retains only in-frame clones and omits some. Of 160,000 or so clones in the sample, about 90% are singletons; the top ten hold 1.9%. The source material was peripheral blood, sampled on day 0 of AZD1222 vaccination. These receptors came from an adult in good health. Both conserved end residues are part of each CDR3. D genes are given only for firm matches.

v_gene	d_gene	j_gene	CDR3aa
TRBV2	TRBD2	TRBJ2-7	CASSGTSGGYEQYF
TRBV19	-	TRBJ1-1	CASTILRGGTEAFF
TRBV5-1	TRBD2	TRBJ2-1	CASSEGTSGNHEQFF
TRBV27	-	TRBJ2-2	CASSFLAGIGELFF
TRBV3-1/TRBV3-2	-	TRBJ1-4	CASSQGAVGEKLFF
TRBV5-1	-	TRBJ2-2	CASSLSPGELFF
TRBV25-1	-	TRBJ2-7	CASSEARGQGGEQYF
TRBV7-8	TRBD2	TRBJ2-5	CASSLIDVAGLRETQYF
TRBV19	TRBD1	TRBJ1-3	CASWGDRTSSGNTIYF
TRBV5-1	-	TRBJ1-1	CASSRDGMNTEAFF
TRBV5-4	TRBD2	TRBJ2-5	CASSGSGGETQYF
TRBV18	-	TRBJ2-3	CASSMAPMVDTQYF
TRBV28	TRBD1	TRBJ1-2	CASSFPIGGYYGYTF
TRBV10-2	TRBD1	TRBJ1-5	CASRGTGDNQPQHF
TRBV4-3	TRBD1	TRBJ2-7	CASSTRQGNYEQYF
TRBV3-1/TRBV3-2	-	TRBJ2-3	CASSQVRGASSTDTQYF
TRBV7-2	-	TRBJ1-4	CASSQARVGEKLFF
TRBV10-3	TRBD1	TRBJ2-5	CAISERGGLVQETQYF
TRBV28	TRBD1	TRBJ1-2	CASSKTGGQGGRYGYTF
TRBV20-1	-	TRBJ2-7	CSANSPNEQYF
TRBV14	-	TRBJ2-1	CASSQERGANEQFF
TRBV27	-	TRBJ2-7	CASSRQQGYEQYF
TRBV9	-	TRBJ2-2	CASSALANTGELFF
TRBV5-1	TRBD1	TRBJ1-1	CASSLVPDRARGEAFF
TRBV9	TRBD1	TRBJ2-7	CASGQGAYEQYF
TRBV18	-	TRBJ1-1	CASSRGALAFF
TRBV4-1	-	TRBJ1-4	CASSQEGRAGEKLFF
TRBV7-8	-	TRBJ1-3	CASSPGGASGNTIYF
TRBV30	TRBD1	TRBJ2-3	CAWKGGRGLSTDTQYF
TRBV24-1	TRBD1	TRBJ2-3	CATSWGQALNTQYF
TRBV10-1	-	TRBJ2-7	CASSGEWTSEQYF
TRBV6-5	-	TRBJ2-3	CASSPKSSTDTQYF
TRBV18	TRBD1	TRBJ1-1	CASSPGQGAEAFF
TRBV9	-	TRBJ2-2	CASSVVDGELFF
TRBV7-3	TRBD2	TRBJ2-2	CASSETLAANTGELFF
TRBV1	-	TRBJ1-5	CTSSQFETTMANPFYSNQPQHF
TRBV7-2	-	TRBJ2-7	CASSVVVGPYEQYF
TRBV29-1	TRBD1	TRBJ1-1	CSGSGGSTEAFF
TRBV14	TRBD1	TRBJ1-1	CASSLRTGANTEAFF
TRBV7-8	TRBD1	TRBJ2-3	CASSHGQASADTQYF
TRBV5-1	TRBD2	TRBJ2-1	CASSLVREGSNEQFF
TRBV19	TRBD1	TRBJ1-2	CASSTGQGARGYTF
TRBV28	-	TRBJ1-2	CASSSGAPNYGYTF
TRBV10-2	-	TRBJ2-1	CASSGLGYNEQFF
TRBV10-3	TRBD2	TRBJ2-7	CATTLHGGNSNEQYF
TRBV6-2/TRBV6-3	-	TRBJ1-1	CASSYFPANTEAFF
TRBV27	-	TRBJ2-1	CASSPQGRFGNEQFF
TRBV7-2	-	TRBJ2-1	CASSSEIYNEQFF
TRBV7-9	-	TRBJ2-3	CASSRDGFSTDTQYF
TRBV5-5	-	TRBJ1-4	CASSDFRGEKLFF
TRBV5-1	TRBD2	TRBJ2-1	CASSPGTSGYNEQFF
TRBV5-1	-	TRBJ1-1	CASSLEGPNTEAFF
TRBV28	-	TRBJ1-6	CASSTRGGFNSPLHF
TRBV18	-	TRBJ1-3	CASSLVVGSGNTIYF
TRBV7-2	TRBD1	TRBJ1-5	CASSQTGISNQPQHF
TRBV30	-	TRBJ1-5	CAWSVGHEHQPQHF
TRBV27	-	TRBJ1-1	CASSSRQLMNTEAFF
TRBV6-5	-	TRBJ2-5	CASSYSEVAEGETQYF
TRBV5-5	-	TRBJ1-1	CASSRRTDEAFF